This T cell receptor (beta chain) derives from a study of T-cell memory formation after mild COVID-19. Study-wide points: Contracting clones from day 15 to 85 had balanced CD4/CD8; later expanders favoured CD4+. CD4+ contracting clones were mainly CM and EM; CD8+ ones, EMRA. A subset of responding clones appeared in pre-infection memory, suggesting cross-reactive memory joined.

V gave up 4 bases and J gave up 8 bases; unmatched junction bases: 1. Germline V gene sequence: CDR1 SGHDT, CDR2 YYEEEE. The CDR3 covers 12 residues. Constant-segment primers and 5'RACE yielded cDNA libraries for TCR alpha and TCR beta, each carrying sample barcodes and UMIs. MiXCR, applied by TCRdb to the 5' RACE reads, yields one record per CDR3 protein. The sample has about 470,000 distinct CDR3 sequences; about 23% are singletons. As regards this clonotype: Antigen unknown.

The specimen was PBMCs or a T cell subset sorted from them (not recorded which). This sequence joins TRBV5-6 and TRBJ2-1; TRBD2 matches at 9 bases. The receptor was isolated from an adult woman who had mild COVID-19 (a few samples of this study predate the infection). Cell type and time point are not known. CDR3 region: CASSGTSYEQFF. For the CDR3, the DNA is TGTGCCAGCAGCGGGACTAGCTATGAGCAGTTCTTC. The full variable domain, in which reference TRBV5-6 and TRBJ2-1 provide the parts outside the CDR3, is DAGVTQSPTHLIKTRGQQVTLRCSPKSGHDTVSWYQQALGQGPQFIFQYYEEEERQRGNFPDRFSGHQFPNYSSELNVNALLLGDSALYLCASSGTSYEQFFGPGTRLTVL.